Listed below are T cell receptor beta chains from one sample, sequenced in a study of pediatric ulcerative colitis. The method was immunoSEQ multiplex PCR; TCRdb's version includes in-frame clones alone and lacks a portion of them. The table lists some 43,000 clones, around 78% of them singletons. The specimen was gut tissue. The receptors were sampled from a girl aged 10 to 17 with moderate ulcerative colitis. Each CDR3 is given with its conserved first and last residue. Fields, in order: CDR3 length, D gene, J gene, V gene, CDR3 protein. D genes are given only for firm matches.

CDR3 length: 14
D gene: -
J gene: TRBJ1-6
V gene: TRBV6-5
CDR3 protein: CASRLDSYNSPLHF

CDR3 length: 13
D gene: -
J gene: TRBJ1-1
V gene: TRBV18
CDR3 protein: CASSPQRDTEAFF

CDR3 length: 14
D gene: -
J gene: TRBJ1-5
V gene: TRBV6-5
CDR3 protein: CASSYRGDNQPQHF

CDR3 length: 14
D gene: -
J gene: TRBJ1-5
V gene: TRBV30
CDR3 protein: CAWSVRGYRQPQHF

CDR3 length: 12
D gene: -
J gene: TRBJ2-7
V gene: TRBV5-6
CDR3 protein: CASSLGAYEQYF

CDR3 length: 13
D gene: -
J gene: TRBJ2-2
V gene: TRBV27
CDR3 protein: CASGPVNTGELFF

CDR3 length: 16
D gene: -
J gene: TRBJ2-1
V gene: TRBV28
CDR3 protein: CASSLTGSVFVNEQFF

CDR3 length: 14
D gene: -
J gene: TRBJ2-1
V gene: TRBV5-1
CDR3 protein: CASSLAAAGEEQFF

CDR3 length: 14
D gene: -
J gene: TRBJ1-1
V gene: TRBV5-1
CDR3 protein: CASSLASGGTEAFF

CDR3 length: 14
D gene: TRBD2
J gene: TRBJ2-1
V gene: TRBV10-3
CDR3 protein: CAISEGEGHNEQFF

CDR3 length: 14
D gene: -
J gene: TRBJ1-5
V gene: TRBV6-6
CDR3 protein: CASSRRAQDQPQHF

CDR3 length: 16
D gene: -
J gene: TRBJ1-1
V gene: TRBV5-1
CDR3 protein: CASSLGGSLALTEAFF

CDR3 length: 16
D gene: TRBD2
J gene: TRBJ2-2
V gene: TRBV27
CDR3 protein: CASSSTPSGGTGELFF

CDR3 length: 14
D gene: -
J gene: TRBJ1-4
V gene: TRBV9
CDR3 protein: CASSVGPRDEKLFF

CDR3 length: 14
D gene: TRBD1
J gene: TRBJ1-2
V gene: TRBV6-5
CDR3 protein: CASSLQGADYGYTF

CDR3 length: 12
D gene: -
J gene: TRBJ2-3
V gene: TRBV4-1
CDR3 protein: CASSQETDTQYF

CDR3 length: 14
D gene: -
J gene: TRBJ1-5
V gene: TRBV30
CDR3 protein: CAWSGDSLNQPQHF

CDR3 length: 12
D gene: -
J gene: TRBJ2-7
V gene: TRBV6-1
CDR3 protein: CASSEGVYEQYF

CDR3 length: 16
D gene: TRBD1
J gene: TRBJ1-2
V gene: TRBV7-8
CDR3 protein: CASSLASGQGIYGYTF

CDR3 length: 12
D gene: -
J gene: TRBJ1-6
V gene: TRBV7-9
CDR3 protein: CASTLDTSPLHF

CDR3 length: 15
D gene: -
J gene: TRBJ2-1
V gene: TRBV19
CDR3 protein: CASSIPGTVDDEQFF

CDR3 length: 15
D gene: -
J gene: TRBJ2-2
V gene: TRBV6-5
CDR3 protein: CASRFGNRVTGELFF

CDR3 length: 16
D gene: -
J gene: TRBJ2-2
V gene: TRBV7-2
CDR3 protein: CASSYLAEGGTGELFF

CDR3 length: 18
D gene: -
J gene: TRBJ2-3
V gene: TRBV9
CDR3 protein: CASSVDHGGGRRTDTQYF

CDR3 length: 14
D gene: -
J gene: TRBJ1-1
V gene: TRBV27
CDR3 protein: CASSLWNLNTEAFF

CDR3 length: 15
D gene: TRBD2
J gene: TRBJ2-3
V gene: TRBV29-1
CDR3 protein: CSVGPSGGSTDTQYF

CDR3 length: 13
D gene: -
J gene: TRBJ2-5
V gene: TRBV30
CDR3 protein: CAWSVGLRETQYF

CDR3 length: 15
D gene: -
J gene: TRBJ2-3
V gene: TRBV5-1
CDR3 protein: CASSLAGARTDTQYF

CDR3 length: 13
D gene: -
J gene: TRBJ2-1
V gene: TRBV2
CDR3 protein: CASSVLTGGEQFF

CDR3 length: 16
D gene: -
J gene: TRBJ1-5
V gene: TRBV10-1
CDR3 protein: CASATGIPVSNQPQHF

CDR3 length: 17
D gene: -
J gene: TRBJ2-7
V gene: TRBV10-2
CDR3 protein: CASSEIFSGGAMGEQYF

CDR3 length: 14
D gene: -
J gene: TRBJ1-2
V gene: TRBV5-6
CDR3 protein: CASSRDTRSYGYTF

CDR3 length: 15
D gene: -
J gene: TRBJ1-4
V gene: TRBV25-1
CDR3 protein: CASMRSAGRNEKLFF

CDR3 length: 11
D gene: -
J gene: TRBJ1-1
V gene: TRBV28
CDR3 protein: CASRLNTEAFF

CDR3 length: 14
D gene: TRBD1
J gene: TRBJ2-7
V gene: TRBV5-6
CDR3 protein: CASNLRTGVVEQYF

CDR3 length: 14
D gene: -
J gene: TRBJ2-7
V gene: TRBV6-5
CDR3 protein: CASSLRLGGHEQYF

CDR3 length: 12
D gene: -
J gene: TRBJ1-1
V gene: TRBV6-6
CDR3 protein: CASSYPQDEAFF

CDR3 length: 15
D gene: -
J gene: TRBJ2-7
V gene: TRBV30
CDR3 protein: CAWSEPVWGSHEQYF

CDR3 length: 15
D gene: TRBD1
J gene: TRBJ1-5
V gene: TRBV6-5
CDR3 protein: CASRSTGNSQGPQHF

CDR3 length: 12
D gene: -
J gene: TRBJ1-1
V gene: TRBV4-3
CDR3 protein: CASSHSNTEAFF

CDR3 length: 14
D gene: -
J gene: TRBJ1-1
V gene: TRBV6-4
CDR3 protein: CASSPGGVNTEAFF

CDR3 length: 14
D gene: -
J gene: TRBJ1-5
V gene: TRBV19
CDR3 protein: CASRGAGSNQPQHF

CDR3 length: 15
D gene: -
J gene: TRBJ1-5
V gene: TRBV5-4
CDR3 protein: CASSLGIGADQPQHF

CDR3 length: 15
D gene: TRBD1
J gene: TRBJ1-1
V gene: TRBV29-1
CDR3 protein: CSVGTGGLAVAEAFF

CDR3 length: 15
D gene: -
J gene: TRBJ2-1
V gene: TRBV5-4
CDR3 protein: CASSLAVAKYNEQFF

CDR3 length: 15
D gene: TRBD1
J gene: TRBJ1-6
V gene: TRBV6-4
CDR3 protein: CASSDTSGTGSPLHF

CDR3 length: 15
D gene: TRBD1
J gene: TRBJ2-7
V gene: TRBV28
CDR3 protein: CASSLPGTGRAEQYF

CDR3 length: 12
D gene: -
J gene: TRBJ2-3
V gene: TRBV7-6
CDR3 protein: CASGAGTDTQYF

CDR3 length: 15
D gene: -
J gene: TRBJ1-1
V gene: TRBV25-1
CDR3 protein: CASSGSAEMNTEAFF

CDR3 length: 16
D gene: -
J gene: TRBJ1-6
V gene: TRBV5-1
CDR3 protein: CASSLSTQENNSPLHF

CDR3 length: 14
D gene: TRBD2
J gene: TRBJ2-1
V gene: TRBV11-1
CDR3 protein: CASSPGTRGYEQFF

CDR3 length: 15
D gene: -
J gene: TRBJ2-1
V gene: TRBV4-3
CDR3 protein: CASSQDWEEHNEQFF

CDR3 length: 13
D gene: -
J gene: TRBJ2-4
V gene: TRBV7-2
CDR3 protein: CASSRVTGTIQYF

CDR3 length: 13
D gene: -
J gene: TRBJ1-1
V gene: TRBV7-9
CDR3 protein: CASSFGGRTEAFF

CDR3 length: 14
D gene: -
J gene: TRBJ2-5
V gene: TRBV7-8
CDR3 protein: CASSLASLQETQYF